The clone carrying this T cell receptor beta chain was found a few times. Its antigen is unknown. A second about 6 to 12 cycle PCR used barcoded and J-beta primers. Each single sample gave us at least 2.5 million CDR3-containing paired-end reads. From the 5' RACE reads, TCRdb called clonotypes with MiXCR, one entry per CDR3 protein. The data show 750,000 or so distinct CDR3 sequences, 20% to 25% seen once. These data belong to a study of blood T cells in healthy people across ages. Study findings and constraints: The recorded TCR beta diversity per million T cells decreased in a roughly linear manner with age.

This same sample was also part of a study on T cells of mothers and their children. Turning to that study: The TCR beta CDR3 read count exceeded 9.5 million for each mother and was about 2.7 million for each child.

The source is a boy aged 5-17 years in good health. The source material was blood.

CDR3 sequence reads: CASTSASGFSYEQYF. The DNA of the CDR3 is TGTGCCAGCACCTCCGCTAGCGGCTTCTCCTACGAGCAGTACTTC. This rearrangement joins TRBV7-2 to TRBJ2-7; the match to TRBD2 covers 7 bases. V gave up 7 bases and J gave up 0 bases; unmatched junction bases: 9. Germline V lookup: CDR1 SGHTA, CDR2 FQGNSA. The CDR3 extends over 15 amino acids.